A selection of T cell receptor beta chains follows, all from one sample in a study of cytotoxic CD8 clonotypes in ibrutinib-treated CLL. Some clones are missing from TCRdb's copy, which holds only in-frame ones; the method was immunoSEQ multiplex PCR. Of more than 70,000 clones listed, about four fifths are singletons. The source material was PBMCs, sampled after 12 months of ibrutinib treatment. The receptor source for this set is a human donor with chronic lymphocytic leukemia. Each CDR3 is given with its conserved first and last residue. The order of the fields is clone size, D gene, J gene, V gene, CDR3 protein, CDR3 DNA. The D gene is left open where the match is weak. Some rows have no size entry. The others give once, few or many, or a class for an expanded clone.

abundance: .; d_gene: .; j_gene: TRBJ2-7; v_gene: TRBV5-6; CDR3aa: CASSPDDGYEQYF; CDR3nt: TGTGCCAGCAGCCCCGACGACGGATACGAGCAGTACTTC
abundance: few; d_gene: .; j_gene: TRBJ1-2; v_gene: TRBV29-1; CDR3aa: CSVDPPVYGYTF; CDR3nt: TGCAGCGTTGACCCGCCGGTCTATGGCTACACCTTC
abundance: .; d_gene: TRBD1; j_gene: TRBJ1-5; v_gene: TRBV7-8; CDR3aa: CASSLGTGSNQPQHF; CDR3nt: TGTGCCAGCAGCTTAGGGACAGGGAGCAATCAGCCCCAGCATTTT
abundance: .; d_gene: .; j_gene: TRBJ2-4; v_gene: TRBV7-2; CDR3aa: CASSLAGGAKNIQYF; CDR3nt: TGTGCCAGCAGCTTAGCGGGGGGTGCCAAAAACATTCAGTACTTC
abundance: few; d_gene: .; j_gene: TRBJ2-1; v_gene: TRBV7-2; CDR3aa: CASSPQPGLDEQFF; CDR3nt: TGTGCCAGCAGCCCCCAGCCGGGGCTCGATGAGCAGTTCTTC
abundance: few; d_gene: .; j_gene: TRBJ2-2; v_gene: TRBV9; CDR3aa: CASSTRGSTGELFF; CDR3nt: TGTGCCAGCAGCACCAGGGGAAGCACCGGGGAGCTGTTTTTT
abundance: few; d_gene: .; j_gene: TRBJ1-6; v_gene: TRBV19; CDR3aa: CASSSGSWYSPLHF; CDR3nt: TGTGCCAGTAGTTCCGGGTCGTGGTATTCACCCCTCCACTTT
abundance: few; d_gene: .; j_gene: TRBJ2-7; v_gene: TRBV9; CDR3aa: CASSVGQNSYEQYF; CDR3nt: TGTGCCAGCAGCGTAGGCCAGAACTCCTACGAGCAGTACTTC
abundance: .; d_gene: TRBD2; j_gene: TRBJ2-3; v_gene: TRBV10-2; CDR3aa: CASSEWGLAGVADTQYF; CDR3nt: TGCGCCAGCAGTGAGTGGGGACTAGCGGGAGTGGCAGATACGCAGTATTTT
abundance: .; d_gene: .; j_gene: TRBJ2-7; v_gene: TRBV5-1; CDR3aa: CASSNGGTYEQYF; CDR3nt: TGCGCCAGCAGCAACGGGGGCACCTACGAGCAGTACTTC
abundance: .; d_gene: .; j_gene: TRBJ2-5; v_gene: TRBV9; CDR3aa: CASSVGHYQETQYF; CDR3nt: TGTGCCAGCAGCGTAGGGCACTACCAAGAGACCCAGTACTTC
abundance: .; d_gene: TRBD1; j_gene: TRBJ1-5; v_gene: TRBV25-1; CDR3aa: CASSAAGTGFNQPQHF; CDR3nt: TGTGCCAGCAGTGCAGCCGGGACAGGTTTTAATCAGCCCCAGCATTTT
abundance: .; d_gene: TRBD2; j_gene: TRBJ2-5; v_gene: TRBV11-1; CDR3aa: CASSPPPGLGGETQYF; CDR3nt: TGTGCCAGCAGCCCCCCCCCGGGACTAGGGGGAGAGACCCAGTACTTC
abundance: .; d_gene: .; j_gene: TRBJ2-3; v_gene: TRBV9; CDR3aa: CASSVGELTDTQYF; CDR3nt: TGTGCCAGCAGCGTAGGCGAGCTCACAGATACGCAGTATTTT
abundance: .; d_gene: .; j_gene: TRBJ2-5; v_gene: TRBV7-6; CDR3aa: CATGGGAGETQYF; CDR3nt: TGTGCCACGGGCGGAGGGGCCGGGGAGACCCAGTACTTC
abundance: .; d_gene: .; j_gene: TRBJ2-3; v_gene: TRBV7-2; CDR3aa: CASSPRTVSTDTQYF; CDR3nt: TGTGCCAGCAGCCCGCGGACGGTTAGCACAGATACGCAGTATTTT
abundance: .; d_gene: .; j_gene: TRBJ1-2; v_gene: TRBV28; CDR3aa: CASRGTDYGYTF; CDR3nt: TGTGCCAGCAGGGGGACGGATTATGGCTACACCTTC
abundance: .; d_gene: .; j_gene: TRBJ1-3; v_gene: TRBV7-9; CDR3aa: CASSPLGGNTIYF; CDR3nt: TGTGCCAGCAGCCCTTTAGGCGGAAACACCATATATTTT
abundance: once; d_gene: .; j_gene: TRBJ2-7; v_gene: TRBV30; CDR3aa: CAWSGGGQSYYEQYF; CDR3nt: TGTGCCTGGAGTGGGGGGGGACAGTCCTACTACGAGCAGTACTTC
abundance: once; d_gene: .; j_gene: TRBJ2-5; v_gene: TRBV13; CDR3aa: CASSLGAAGTQYF; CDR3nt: TGTGCCAGCAGCTTAGGAGCCGCGGGGACCCAGTACTTC
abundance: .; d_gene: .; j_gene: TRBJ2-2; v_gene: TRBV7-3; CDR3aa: CASSARALNTGELFF; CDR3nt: TGTGCCAGCAGCGCCCGGGCCCTGAACACCGGGGAGCTGTTTTTT
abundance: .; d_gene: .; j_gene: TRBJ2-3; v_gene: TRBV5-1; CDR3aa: CASTPTGRKDTQYF; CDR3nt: TGCGCCAGCACCCCGACGGGCCGGAAAGATACGCAGTATTTT
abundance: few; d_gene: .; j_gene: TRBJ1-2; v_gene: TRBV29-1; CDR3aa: CSAQGGGGGYTF; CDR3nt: TGCAGCGCCCAAGGGGGTGGAGGCGGCTACACCTTC
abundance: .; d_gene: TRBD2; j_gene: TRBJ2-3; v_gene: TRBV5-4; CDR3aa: CASSSLAGGGDTQYF; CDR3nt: TGTGCCAGCAGCTCCCTAGCGGGAGGGGGCGATACGCAGTATTTT
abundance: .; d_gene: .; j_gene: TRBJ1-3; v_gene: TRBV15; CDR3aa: CATDRDISGNTIYF; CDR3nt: TGTGCCACCGACCGGGACATCTCTGGAAACACCATATATTTT
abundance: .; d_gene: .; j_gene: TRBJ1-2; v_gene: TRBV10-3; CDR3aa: CAISGGGNQNYGYTF; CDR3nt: TGTGCCATCAGTGGCGGTGGCAACCAGAACTATGGCTACACCTTC
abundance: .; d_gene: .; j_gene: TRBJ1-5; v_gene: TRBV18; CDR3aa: CASSQEHSNQPQHF; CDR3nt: TGTGCCAGCTCACAGGAACATAGCAATCAGCCCCAGCATTTT
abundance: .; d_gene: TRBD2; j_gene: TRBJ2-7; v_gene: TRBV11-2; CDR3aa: CASSLLAGGHEQYF; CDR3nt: TGTGCCAGCAGCTTACTAGCGGGGGGCCACGAGCAGTACTTC
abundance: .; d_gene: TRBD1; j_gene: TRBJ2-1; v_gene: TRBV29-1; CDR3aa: CSVAPGQVKEQFF; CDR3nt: TGCAGCGTAGCGCCGGGACAGGTGAAGGAGCAGTTCTTC
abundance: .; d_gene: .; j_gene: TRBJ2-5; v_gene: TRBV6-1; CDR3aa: CASSEAGSQETQYF; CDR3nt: TGTGCCAGCAGTGAAGCGGGCAGCCAAGAGACCCAGTACTTC
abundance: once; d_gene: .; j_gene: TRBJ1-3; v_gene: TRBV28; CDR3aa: CASSPPGEGWSGNTIYF; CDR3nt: TGTGCCAGCAGTCCCCCCGGGGAGGGTTGGTCTGGAAACACCATATATTTT
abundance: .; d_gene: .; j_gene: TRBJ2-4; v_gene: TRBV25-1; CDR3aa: CASTPPGGTKNIQYF; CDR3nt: TGTGCCAGCACTCCCCCTGGGGGGACCAAAAACATTCAGTACTTC
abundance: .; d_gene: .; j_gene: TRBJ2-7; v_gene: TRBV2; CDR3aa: CASSALYEQYF; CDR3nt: TGTGCCAGCAGCGCCCTGTACGAGCAGTACTTC
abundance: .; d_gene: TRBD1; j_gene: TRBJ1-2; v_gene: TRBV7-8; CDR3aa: CASTPGTAYGYTF; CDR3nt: TGTGCCAGCACCCCAGGGACAGCCTATGGCTACACCTTC
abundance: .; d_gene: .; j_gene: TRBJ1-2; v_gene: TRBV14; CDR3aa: CASSPPWPYGYTF; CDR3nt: TGTGCCAGCAGCCCTCCGTGGCCCTATGGCTACACCTTC
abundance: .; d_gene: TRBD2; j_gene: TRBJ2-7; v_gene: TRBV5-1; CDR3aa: CASSPPAGGLGEQYF; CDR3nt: TGCGCCAGCAGCCCACCAGCGGGGGGCTTGGGGGAGCAGTACTTC
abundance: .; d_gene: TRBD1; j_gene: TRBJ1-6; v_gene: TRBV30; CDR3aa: CAWRGTQGVGSPLHF; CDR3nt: TGTGCCTGGAGGGGAACACAGGGGGTTGGTTCACCCCTCCACTTT
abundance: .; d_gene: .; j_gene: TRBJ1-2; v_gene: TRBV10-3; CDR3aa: CAISESGRDYGYTF; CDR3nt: TGTGCCATCAGTGAGTCGGGAAGGGACTATGGCTACACCTTC
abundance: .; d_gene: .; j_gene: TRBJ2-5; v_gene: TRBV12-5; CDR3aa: CASGRSGTKETQYF; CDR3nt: TGTGCTAGTGGACGCTCCGGGACCAAAGAGACCCAGTACTTC
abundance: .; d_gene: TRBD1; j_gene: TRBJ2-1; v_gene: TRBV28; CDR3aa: CASSSDRGQFF; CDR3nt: TGTGCCAGCAGTTCTGACAGGGGGCAGTTCTTC
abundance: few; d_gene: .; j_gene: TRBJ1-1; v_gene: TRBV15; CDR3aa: CATSRDAMSAFF; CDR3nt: TGTGCCACCAGCAGAGATGCCATGTCGGCTTTCTTT
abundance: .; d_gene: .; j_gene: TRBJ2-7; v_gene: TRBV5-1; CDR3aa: CASSNPGQTYEQYF; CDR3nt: TGCGCCAGCAGCAACCCGGGACAAACCTACGAGCAGTACTTC
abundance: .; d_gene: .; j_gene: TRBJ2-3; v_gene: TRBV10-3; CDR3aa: CAIRGQRGTSTDTQYF; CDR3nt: TGTGCCATCAGGGGACAGAGAGGGACTAGCACAGATACGCAGTATTTT
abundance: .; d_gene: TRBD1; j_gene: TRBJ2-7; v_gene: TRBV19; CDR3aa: CASSTGQEPYEQYF; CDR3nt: TGTGCCAGTAGCACCGGACAGGAGCCCTACGAGCAGTACTTC
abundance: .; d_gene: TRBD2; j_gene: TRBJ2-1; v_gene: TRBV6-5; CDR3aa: CASRASGYNEQFF; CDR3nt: TGTGCCAGCAGGGCTAGCGGCTACAATGAGCAGTTCTTC